The 7 T cell receptor beta chains presented below share a single source sample, sequenced in a study of neurological immune-mediated disorders. TCRdb re-analysed the 5' RACE reads in MiXCR, keeping a single row per CDR3 protein. The table includes tens of thousands of distinct CDR3 sequences, roughly 6.3% detected once. Sequenced material: CD4+ T cells from blood. The receptor source for this set is a middle-aged woman in good health.

The rearrangement uses TRBV3-1 and TRBJ2-1, with TRBD2 matching 8 bases. V shed 4 bases, J shed 4 bases, and the junction held 9 bases outside the gene matches. Germline assignment: CDR1 LGHDT and CDR2 YNNKEL (reference sequence). The CDR3 consists of 16 residues. The DNA for the CDR3 is TGTGCCAGCAGCCCCCGGGGTAGCGGGACTTACAATGAGCAGTTCTTC. Translating it yields CASSPRGSGTYNEQFF.

This clonotype was found many times. The rearrangement joins TRBV20-1 to TRBJ2-7, with D perhaps matching TRBD2 (6 bases). Germline lookup yields CDR1 DFQATT and CDR2 SNEGSKA (reference sequence). The CDR3 is made up of 16 amino acids. With 0 bases removed from V and 5 bases from J, the gap between germline ends came to 20 bases. The CDR3 loop reads CSARDSGLPPFHEQYF. The CDR3 DNA is TGCAGTGCTAGAGATAGCGGCCTGCCGCCTTTCCACGAGCAGTACTTC.

This clonotype was counted at least ten times. CDR3 sequence reads: CASSPRQDTGELFF. CDR3 sequence (DNA): TGCGCCAGCAGCCCTCGTCAAGATACCGGGGAGCTGTTTTTT. J is TRBJ2-2 and V is TRBV4-1; D unresolved. CDR3 length: 14 amino acids. The V and J ends lost 4 bases and 5 bases respectively, with 11 bases between them. Germline V gene lookup returns CDR1 MGHRA and CDR2 YSYEKL.

V and J are TRBV12-3 or TRBV12-4 and TRBJ1-1; 7 positions match TRBD1. The CDR3 length is 13 residues. V gave up 1 base and J gave up 7 bases; unmatched junction bases: 3. As DNA, the CDR3 is TGTGCCAGCAGTTTAGGAACAGGGGATGAAGCTTTCTTT. Protein product: CASSLGTGDEAFF.

This clonotype was seen ten or more times. An end of the junction differs from the germline gene, which may be a read error. The J gene is TRBJ2-1, the V gene TRBV28; 10 positions match TRBD2. CDR3 length: 18 residues. Germline V CDR1 and CDR2: MDHEN, SYDVKM. The CDR3 bases are TGTGCCAGTAGTTTGGCACTAGCGGGACCAAGCTCTTACAATGAGCAGTTCTTC. The encoded protein is CASSLALAGPSSYNEQFF.

This clonotype has a count of ten or more. The chain couples TRBV20-1 to TRBJ1-6; 9 nucleotides match TRBD1. V lost 2 bases and J lost 7; bases outside the gene matches: 6. Germline values: CDR1 DFQATT, CDR2 SNEGSKA (reference sequence). The CDR3 length is 15 residues. CDR3 nucleotides: TGCAGTGCTAGAACAGGGGGCTGGACGAATTCACCCCTCCACTTT. The encoded protein is CSARTGGWTNSPLHF.

Many counts were recorded for this clonotype. It is unclear where the CDR3 begins or ends on the DNA, so no DNA is shown, and the CDR3 is as TCRdb lists it. The V and J genes are TRBV11-2 and TRBJ2-5; no check of the table's D call, TRBD1, against the DNA was made. The CDR3 is 13 residues long, counting both termini. Germline CDR1 and CDR2: SGHAT and FQNNGV. The CDR3 region is CASSFGAGAGFYF.